The sequence of this TCR beta chain was determined in a study of tissue T cells after allogeneic stem cell transplantation. Study-level points and caveats: Shared clones across patients were few; motif clustering revealed tissue-specific shared signatures.

The time point denotes: mouse harvest day 14 after allogeneic transplant. Mouse grafts combined 10^7 T-cell-depleted bone marrow cells with 10^6 splenic CD5+ T cells. This mouse GVHD model was MHC-mismatched B6 to BALB/c, profiled day 7 or 14. The CDR3 is made up of 12 amino acids. The germline V gene encodes CDR1 SGHDT and CDR2 FRDEAV. The ends were cut back, 2 bases at V and 6 bases at J, with 7 bases in the middle. In its sample, this clone was seen once. Its target is not known. The germline and genes are mouse ones. The missing CDR3 end, 1 residue past where the read stops, is filled in from the germline J gene. Produced via immunoSEQ multiplex PCR; TCRdb's table is partial and in-frame only. The top ten clones hold around 28% of a sample with around 3,100 clones, under 60% of them seen once.

This receptor was taken from a female BALB/c mouse given C57BL/6 T cells with graft-versus-host disease after an allogeneic hematopoietic cell transplant. The V call is TRBV14, the J call TRBJ2-5; D not certain. Sequencing was performed on lymph node tissue. CDR3: CASSLRQDTQYF. The covered CDR3 bases are TGTGCCAGCAGTTTAAGGCAGGACACCCAGTAC.